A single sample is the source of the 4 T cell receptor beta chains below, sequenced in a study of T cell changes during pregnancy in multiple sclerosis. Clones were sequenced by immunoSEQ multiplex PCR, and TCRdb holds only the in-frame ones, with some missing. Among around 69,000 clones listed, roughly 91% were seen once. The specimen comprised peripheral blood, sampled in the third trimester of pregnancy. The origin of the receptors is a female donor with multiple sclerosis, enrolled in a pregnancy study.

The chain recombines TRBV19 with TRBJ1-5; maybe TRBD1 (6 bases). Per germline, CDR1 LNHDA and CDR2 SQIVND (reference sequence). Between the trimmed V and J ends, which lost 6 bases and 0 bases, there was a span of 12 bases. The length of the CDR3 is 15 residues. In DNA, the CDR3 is TGTGCCAGTAGGGGGGCCGCCTTTAGCAATCAGCCCCAGCATTTT. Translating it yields CASRGAAFSNQPQHF.

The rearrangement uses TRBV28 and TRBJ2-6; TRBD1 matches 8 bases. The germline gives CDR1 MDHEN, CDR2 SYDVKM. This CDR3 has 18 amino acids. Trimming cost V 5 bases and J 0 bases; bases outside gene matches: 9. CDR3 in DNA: TGTGCCAGCAGTGGCAGACAGGGGAGGAACTCTGGGGCCAACGTCCTGACTTTC. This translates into CASSGRQGRNSGANVLTF.

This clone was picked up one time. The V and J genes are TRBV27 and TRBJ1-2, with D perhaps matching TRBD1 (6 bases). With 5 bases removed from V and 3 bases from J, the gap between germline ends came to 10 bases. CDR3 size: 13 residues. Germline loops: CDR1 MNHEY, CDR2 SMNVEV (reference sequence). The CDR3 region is CASSVDSDYGYTF. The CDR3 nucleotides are TGTGCCAGCAGTGTGGACAGTGACTATGGCTACACCTTC.

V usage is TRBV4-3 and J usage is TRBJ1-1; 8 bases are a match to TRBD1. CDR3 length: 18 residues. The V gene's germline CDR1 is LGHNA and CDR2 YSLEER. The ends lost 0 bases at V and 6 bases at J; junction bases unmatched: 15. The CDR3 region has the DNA TGCGCCAGCAGCCAAGATCTGTGGCAGGGGGCGTCATACTCTGAAGCTTTCTTT. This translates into CASSQDLWQGASYSEAFF.